Each of the 12 T cell receptor beta chains below was sequenced from the same sample in a study of beta chain features in type 1 diabetes. Reverse transcribing all isolated RNA meant expressed TCRB transcripts were sequenced. The method was immunoSEQ multiplex PCR; TCRdb's version includes in-frame clones alone and lacks a portion of them. This sample has about 620,000 clones, with about a sixth found just once. The sample taken for sequencing was naive CD4+ T cells from blood. The receptors originated from a man in his late teens or twenties in good health.

As regards this clone: Relative to the germline gene, one junction end is altered; a read error may explain this. CDR3 region: CASTQIPRTSGSTDTQYF. CDR3 DNA: TGTGCCAGCACCCAAATCCCCCGAACTAGCGGGAGCACAGATACGCAGTATTTT. The rearrangement links TRBV4-2 to TRBJ2-3, with 9 bases that match TRBD2. The CDR3 has 18 amino acids. Germline V gene sequence: CDR1 LGHNA, CDR2 YNFKEQ.

V gene TRBV6-1 combines with J gene TRBJ2-3; D not certain. The CDR3 covers 12 residues. Germline-derived CDR1 and CDR2 are MNHNS and SASEGT. The V end was cut by 7 bases, the J end by 8 bases, with 13 bases between. This CDR3 is CASKPSMGTQYF. CDR3 coding DNA: TGTGCCAGCAAGCCGTCTATGGGTACGCAGTATTTT.

The chain has TRBV2 and TRBJ1-2; 9 nucleotides agree with TRBD1. V shed 2 bases, J shed 3 bases, and the junction held 7 bases outside the gene matches. This CDR3 has 16 residues. Per the germline V gene, CDR1 is SNHLY and CDR2 is FYNNEI. Written as DNA, the CDR3 is TGTGCCAGCAGTGAAAGGGGACAGGGAGGCTACTATGGCTACACCTTC. It translates to CASSERGQGGYYGYTF.

The chain carries TRBV2 and TRBJ1-5; D remains unclear. The germline V gene has CDR1 SNHLY and CDR2 FYNNEI. The CDR3 is made up of 14 amino acids. V lost 7 bases to trimming and J lost 4 bases, with 14 bases between them. The CDR3 spells CASTFPGPNQPQHF. CDR3 DNA sequence: TGTGCCAGCACCTTCCCCGGACCTAATCAGCCCCAGCATTTT.

The chain has TRBV28 and TRBJ1-2, with D possibly TRBD1 on 5 matching bases. Trimming removed 4 bases at V and 6 bases at J, with 15 bases between. CDR1 and CDR2 from the germline V gene are MDHEN and SYDVKM. The CDR3 is 14 residues long. The CDR3 loop is CASSYPGPAHGYTF. CDR3 nucleotides: TGTGCCAGCAGTTATCCGGGACCGGCGCATGGCTACACCTTC.

V is TRBV28 and J is TRBJ2-2; the D is unclear. Per the germline V gene, CDR1 is MDHEN and CDR2 is SYDVKM. The CDR3 is 14 amino acids. The ends were cut back, 9 bases at V and 0 bases at J, with 11 bases in the middle. The CDR3 nucleotides are TGTGCCAGTTTATTTGGGTCGAACACCGGGGAGCTGTTTTTT. It yields the protein CASLFGSNTGELFF.

This clone has a handful of counts. The chain uses TRBV7-2 and TRBJ2-2; 10 bases align to TRBD2. The CDR3 is 16 residues long. Germline assignment: CDR1 SGHTA and CDR2 FQGNSA. V was clipped by 1 base and J by 7 bases; unmatched bases: 6. DNA of the CDR3: TGTGCCAGCAGCTTAGACGCTAGCGGGAGCTTCGGGGAGCTGTTTTTT. This encodes CASSLDASGSFGELFF.

This chain uses TRBV4-2 with TRBJ2-1, with unresolved D. The germline gives CDR1 LGHNA, CDR2 YNFKEQ. Trimming pared 7 bases from V and 2 bases from J, leaving 15 bases between. CDR3 length equals 15 residues. The CDR3 reads CASTPDTQPYNEQFF. DNA for the CDR3: TGTGCCAGCACCCCCGACACTCAACCCTACAATGAGCAGTTCTTC.

J is TRBJ2-1 and V is TRBV12-5; possibly TRBD2 for D (6 bases). The CDR3 has 15 amino acids. CDR1 and CDR2 from the germline V gene are LGHNT and FRNRAP. Trimming shortened V by 2 bases and J by 5 bases, and 13 bases separated the two germline ends. The CDR3 region has the DNA TGTGCTAGTGGTTTGACCCCGGGAGTCCACAATGAGCAGTTCTTC. This codes for CASGLTPGVHNEQFF.

The rearrangement links TRBV2 to TRBJ2-7, with D possibly being TRBD1 or TRBD2 (5 bases each). Trimming cost V 9 bases and J 0 bases, with 15 bases left between them. Germline CDR1 SNHLY, CDR2 FYNNEI. The CDR3 extends over 14 amino acids. The CDR3 nucleotides read TGTGCCAGTCACGGGGCAGTCTACTCCTACGAGCAGTACTTC. This codes for CASHGAVYSYEQYF. The complete variable domain, with remaining parts taken from reference TRBV2 and TRBJ2-7, reads EPEVTQTPSHQVTQMGQEVILRCVPISNHLYFYWYRQILGQKVEFLVSFYNNEISEKSEIFDDQFSVERPDGSNFTLKIRSTKLEDSAMYFCASHGAVYSYEQYFGPGTRLTVT.

The chain couples TRBV9 to TRBJ1-5; 7 bases fit TRBD1. The CDR3 is 14 amino acids. The ends lost 3 bases at V and 7 bases at J; junction bases unmatched: 7. CDR1 SGDLS and CDR2 YYNGEE come from the germline V gene. CDR3 residues: CASSATGPGQPQHF. CDR3 bases: TGTGCCAGCAGCGCGACAGGGCCGGGGCAGCCCCAGCATTTT.

The rearrangement uses TRBV6-1 and TRBJ1-1; D call uncertain. CDR1 MNHNS and CDR2 SASEGT come from the germline V gene. The CDR3 totals 11 residues. V was shortened by 4 bases and J by 5 bases, with 5 bases between the two germline ends. The CDR3 DNA is TGTGCCAGCAGTGGACAAACTGAAGCTTTCTTT. This codes for CASSGQTEAFF.